Following are 15 T cell receptor beta chains from one sample sequenced in a study of Tregs in tolerant kidney transplant recipients. Generated by immunoSEQ multiplex PCR, the TCRdb table keeps only in-frame clones and is missing some. The listing records about 52,000 clones. The starting material was CD4+ T cells from blood, obtained before the transplant. The receptors here all came from a human donor who received a combined kidney and bone marrow transplant.

Concerning this clone: The read terminates 3 residues ahead of where the CDR3 ends, so the germline J gene completes it. The V and J genes are TRBV28 and TRBJ1-4; perhaps TRBD1 as D (6 bases). CDR3 length: 14 amino acids. V shed 6 bases and J shed 2 bases, with 10 bases lying between them. The germline V gene encodes CDR1 MDHEN and CDR2 SYDVKM. The CDR3 here is CASSSQGTNEKLFF. The part of the CDR3 DNA that was read is TGTGCCAGCAGCTCACAGGGTACTAATGAAAAA.

Comment on this clone: The CDR3 end lies 3 residues beyond the end of the read and is filled in from the germline J gene. V is TRBV7-2 and J is TRBJ2-3, with D perhaps matching TRBD2 (7 bases). The CDR3 extends over 16 amino acids. V was pared by 0 bases and J by 5 bases, with 15 bases between. Germline lookup yields CDR1 SGHTA and CDR2 FQGNSA. CDR3 sequence: CASSLAPSGGRDTQYF. Incomplete CDR3 DNA: TGTGCCAGCAGCTTAGCCCCCTCCGGGGGGCGAGATACG.

Details on this clone: The read terminates 3 residues ahead of where the CDR3 ends, so the germline J gene completes it. This chain uses TRBV2 with TRBJ2-5; 10 bases are a match to TRBD1. The junction had 2 bases not matched to a gene; V was cut back by 5 bases and J by 5 bases. There are 13 residues in the CDR3. Germline V gives CDR1 SNHLY, CDR2 FYNNEI. The part of the CDR3 DNA that was read is TGTGCCAGCAGTTCGACAGGGGGCGAGACC. It is translated as CASSSTGGET. In full, the CDR3 reads CASSSTGGETQYF.

To note about this clone: The read ends 3 residues before the CDR3 terminus; that terminus is restored from the germline J gene. V gene TRBV2 combines with J gene TRBJ2-3; 7 bases are a match to TRBD1. V trimming: 3 bases; J trimming: 2 bases; junction bases outside the gene matches: 5. Germline-derived CDR1 and CDR2 are SNHLY and FYNNEI. The CDR3 is 15 residues long. CDR3 amino acids: CASSESRGNTDTQYF. CDR3 DNA (partial): TGTGCCAGCAGTGAGAGCAGGGGGAACACAGATACG.

With respect to this clone: The read comes to an end 3 residues before the CDR3 does, leaving the germline J gene to fill in the end. The V and J genes are TRBV7-9 and TRBJ2-5; 10 nucleotides align to TRBD1. The CDR3 totals 14 residues. V lost 4 bases and J lost 7; bases outside the gene matches: 6. Germline V lookup: CDR1 SEHNR, CDR2 FQNEAQ (reference sequence). The CDR3 DNA, read in part, is TGTGCCAGCAGCTCTTGGACAGGGGGAGCGACC. This codes for CASSSWTGGAT. The CDR3 reads in full as CASSSWTGGATQYF.

A remark on this clone: With the read ending 3 residues before the CDR3 end, the germline J gene is used to fill in that end. The chain uses TRBV18 and TRBJ2-2; the D call may be TRBD1 or TRBD2 (5 bases each). Germline loops: CDR1 KGHSH, CDR2 LQKENI. V shed 5 bases and J shed 4 bases, with 8 bases lying between them. The CDR3 runs 13 residues. The sequenced part of the CDR3 DNA is TGTGCCAGCTCAAGGGGAGCCACCGGGGAG. The encoded protein is CASSRGATGE. The CDR3 in full is CASSRGATGELFF.

Turning to this clone: The read comes to an end 3 residues before the CDR3 does, leaving the germline J gene to fill in the end. J is TRBJ1-2 and V is TRBV16; possible D gene TRBD1, 5 bases. The CDR3 totals 14 residues. CDR1 is KGHSY and CDR2 is FQNENV in the germline V gene. Trimming cost V 1 base and J 6 bases, with 12 bases left between them. The CDR3 spells CASSQLAGLNGYTF. CDR3 DNA, as far as it was read: TGTGCCAGCAGCCAATTGGCAGGGCTGAATGGC.

With regard to this clone: The read ends 3 residues before the CDR3 terminus; that terminus is restored from the germline J gene. The chain carries TRBV19 and TRBJ2-7, with D perhaps matching TRBD1 (6 bases). The CDR3 is 13 residues long. V was pared by 5 bases and J by 4 bases, with 12 bases between. Germline V lookup: CDR1 LNHDA, CDR2 SQIVND (reference sequence). This chain's CDR3 is CASSPRTDYEQYF. CDR3 DNA, as far as it was read: TGTGCCAGTAGTCCCCGGACAGATTACGAG. Full variable domain (remainder filled in from reference TRBV19 and TRBJ2-7): DGGITQSPKYLFRKEGQNVTLSCEQNLNHDAMYWYRQDPGQGLRLIYYSQIVNDFQKGDIAEGYSVSREKKESFPLTVTSAQKNPTAFYLCASSPRTDYEQYFGPGTRLTVT.

The part of the CDR3 DNA that was read is TGTGCCAGCTCACCGAGGCGGGCCTCCTACGAG. Its protein product is CASSPRRASYE. The CDR3 reads in full as CASSPRRASYEQYF. The rearrangement uses TRBV18 and TRBJ2-7; TRBD2 is a possible D gene (5 bases). The read is 3 residues too short to cover the CDR3 end, so that end is filled in from the germline J gene. The CDR3 covers 14 residues. With 3 bases removed from V and 0 bases from J, the gap between germline ends came to 9 bases. Germline CDR1 is KGHSH and CDR2 is LQKENI.

Remarks on this clone: The CDR3 is cut off 3 residues early in the read; its end comes from the germline J gene. The rearrangement uses TRBV19 and TRBJ2-1, with 10 bases fitting TRBD2. Germline CDR1 LNHDA, CDR2 SQIVND (reference sequence). Germline trimming cut 0 bases from V and 9 bases from J; bases unmatched to any gene: 8. The CDR3 loop spans 16 amino acids. The CDR3: CASSIDQAGGPIEQFF. Incomplete CDR3 DNA: TGTGCCAGTAGTATAGATCAAGCGGGGGGGCCGATTGAG. The full variable domain, in which reference TRBV19 and TRBJ2-1 provide the parts outside the CDR3, is DGGITQSPKYLFRKEGQNVTLSCEQNLNHDAMYWYRQDPGQGLRLIYYSQIVNDFQKGDIAEGYSVSREKKESFPLTVTSAQKNPTAFYLCASSIDQAGGPIEQFFGPGTRLTVL.

Comments on this clone: Read data end 3 residues before the CDR3 end; the end is taken from the germline J gene. This sequence joins TRBV19 and TRBJ1-2; 8 nucleotides match TRBD1. Germline V gene data show CDR1 as LNHDA and CDR2 as SQIVND (reference sequence). The CDR3 runs 16 residues. The CDR3 reads CASSYRDRPLLRGYTF. The part of the CDR3 DNA that was read is TGTGCCAGTAGTTACCGGGACAGGCCTCTACTTCGGGGC.

On this clone itself: With the read ending 3 residues before the CDR3 end, the germline J gene is used to fill in that end. J is TRBJ2-1 and V is TRBV19, with TRBD1 matching 9 bases. The trim removed 8 bases at V and 3 bases at J, leaving 5 bases unmatched. This CDR3 comprises 14 residues. Germline V CDR1 and CDR2: LNHDA, SQIVND (reference sequence). Partial CDR3 DNA: TGTGCCAGTCGGGACAGGGTCATCTACAATGAG. It translates to CASRDRVIYNE. The whole CDR3 sequence is CASRDRVIYNEQFF.

Comments on this clone: The CDR3 extends 3 residues past the end of the read, so its final part is completed from the germline J gene. The chain recombines TRBV2 with TRBJ2-2; D call uncertain. V dropped 7 bases and J dropped 5 bases, with 11 bases sitting between them. This CDR3 region has 13 residues. Germline CDR1 is SNHLY and CDR2 is FYNNEI. Here the CDR3 reads CASKTVSTGELFF. CDR3 bases read: TGTGCCAGCAAAACCGTTAGTACCGGGGAG.

Remarks on this clone: The read terminates 3 residues before the CDR3 end, so the remaining end is supplied by the germline J gene. The J gene is TRBJ1-2, the V gene TRBV5-1; tentatively, D is TRBD1 (5 bases). Germline lookup yields CDR1 SGHRS and CDR2 YFSETQ. The CDR3 sequence is 16 residues long. The germline V and J ends were trimmed by 4 bases and 3 bases, with 19 bases remaining between them. The CDR3 sequence: CASSAQTQGNDYGYTF. The sequenced CDR3 bases are TGCGCCAGCAGCGCCCAAACCCAGGGAAATGACTATGGC.

On this clone: The read ends 3 residues early relative to the CDR3; the germline J gene fills the gap. The chain has TRBV30 and TRBJ2-5, with D perhaps TRBD2 (5 bases). The CDR3 runs 14 residues. Deletions cut 5 bases from V and 2 bases from J, with 15 bases between. Germline V lookup: CDR1 GTSNPN, CDR2 SVGIG (reference sequence). This CDR3 is CAWGQGRVQETQYF. CDR3 DNA, as far as it was read: TGTGCCTGGGGGCAAGGGCGGGTACAAGAGACC.